This TCR beta chain was sequenced in a study of cytomegalovirus exposure and HLA in healthy donors. General study results and limits: In a later analysis, TCR association rates varied by HLA locus: DRB1 most, HLA-C fewest. The study put some 160 TCR beta chains on its list as cytomegalovirus-associated. A later analysis linked a missense DCLRE1C variant to TCR beta V- and J-gene trimming.

This CDR3 is built from 14 residues. The junction had 1 base not matched to a gene; V was cut back by 2 bases and J by 7 bases. Germline-derived CDR1 and CDR2 are MNHNS and SASEGT. PCR employed 60 Vbeta and 13 Jbeta primers. The repertoire was sequenced with immunoSEQ multiplex PCR; TCRdb's copy has only in-frame clones and lacks some. The sample yields tens of thousands of clones, around 78% seen once. With respect to this clone: Its antigen is not known.

The sequence was collected from a man between 18 and 29 years old in good health and CMV-seropositive. This sequence joins TRBV6-1 and TRBJ1-5; TRBD1 matches at 11 bases. Material: PBMCs. As DNA, the CDR3 is TGTGCCAGCAGTGAATGGACAGGGGGCCAGCCCCAGCATTTT. It encodes CASSEWTGGQPQHF.